Listed here are 2 T cell receptor beta chains from one sample, sequenced in a study of shared clonotypes between healthy human individuals. Measured with immunoSEQ multiplex PCR; TCRdb has only the in-frame clones, and not every one. The sample records some 2 million clones, roughly 94% being singletons. The sample comprised naive CD4+ T cells sorted from blood. Subset given: CD45RA+ positively selected. These receptors came from a man younger than 35 in good health.

The chain uses TRBV5-1 and TRBJ1-4, with D perhaps matching TRBD1 (5 bases). Germline V gene lookup returns CDR1 SGHRS and CDR2 YFSETQ. V was trimmed by 6 bases and J by 3 bases, leaving 12 bases between them. CDR3 length: 14 amino acids. Here the CDR3 reads CASTPGVSNEKLFF. Written as DNA, the CDR3 is TGCGCCAGCACCCCGGGGGTGTCTAATGAAAAACTGTTTTTT.

J is TRBJ1-2 and V is TRBV4-3; TRBD1 is a possible D gene (5 bases). CDR3 size: 17 residues. Trimming shortened V by 4 bases and J by 4 bases, and 22 bases separated the two germline ends. Germline CDR1 LGHNA, CDR2 YSLEER. In DNA form, the CDR3 reads TGCGCCAGCAGCCCTAACCACGGGGCGGGACGACTCTATGGCTACACCTTC. Translated: CASSPNHGAGRLYGYTF.